This TCR beta chain was identified during a study of blood T cell repertoires in COVID-19. Study-level information: Sources were T cells, B-cell-depleted T cells, or PBMCs; the material itself was cDNA or gDNA.

The CDR3 covers 13 residues. After removal of 4 bases from V and 5 bases from J, the junction contained 4 bases not matched to a gene. Germline assignment: CDR1 LNHDA and CDR2 SQIVND (reference sequence). Authors' processing steps: Amplification from reference gene primers served as the basis for estimated nucleated cell counts. Sequencing was performed with immunoSEQ multiplex PCR; in TCRdb, only in-frame clones are kept and a portion is missing. V and J calls and clone size follow that table, whereas D and trimming were derived from the DNA. This sample has about 200,000 clones, with approximately 84% found just once. Clinical history as reported by participants underpinned cohort assignment. In Cohort 3, a recovered donor had either two negative PCRs, clearance, or symptom resolution.

The chain is built from TRBV19 and TRBJ1-1; 7 nucleotides align to TRBD1. The specimen sequenced was PBMCs or T cells enriched from blood (not recorded which). The TCR originated in a man aged 40-49 years who had recovered from COVID-19. CDR3 nucleotide sequence: TGTGCCAGTAGTAGCCGACAGGGTACTGAAGCTTTCTTT. Translating it yields CASSSRQGTEAFF.